Shown below are 27 T cell receptor beta chains from a single sample sequenced in a study of blood T cells in healthy people across ages. Combining a sample-barcoded 5' primer with a J-beta primer mix, a second PCR ran for roughly 7 to 11 cycles. TCRdb re-called the 5' RACE reads through MiXCR, storing one row per CDR3 protein. In the table there are 600,000 or so distinct CDR3 sequences, more than 20% of which are singletons. Sequenced: blood. The receptor source for this set is a man between 65 and 85 years old in good health.

The chain joins TRBV4-2 to TRBJ2-7, with TRBD2 identical over 9 bases. The CDR3 runs 15 residues. Germline trimming cut 3 bases from V and 2 bases from J; bases unmatched to any gene: 5. Germline V gene data show CDR1 as LGHNA and CDR2 as YNFKEQ. The CDR3 region is CASSQARTSAYEQYF. The CDR3 DNA follows: TGTGCCAGCAGCCAGGCTAGGACTAGCGCCTACGAGCAGTACTTC.

V is TRBV9 and J is TRBJ2-1, with TRBD1 matching over 7 bases. V shed 2 bases, J shed 0 bases, and the junction held 2 bases outside the gene matches. The CDR3 sequence is 15 residues long. CDR1 is SGDLS and CDR2 is YYNGEE in the germline V gene. CDR3 DNA sequence: TGTGCCAGCAGCGTGGGACAGCGCTCCTACAATGAGCAGTTCTTC. This gives the protein CASSVGQRSYNEQFF.

This clonotype was observed many times. This chain links TRBV20-1 with TRBJ2-5; D unresolved. V lost 6 bases, J lost 2 bases, and 7 bases lay in between. This CDR3 has 11 residues. In germline, CDR1 is DFQATT, CDR2 SNEGSKA (reference sequence). The CDR3 nucleotides read TGCAGTGCCTCCTCGCAAGAGACCCAGTACTTC. Translation: CSASSQETQYF.

The table lists this clonotype with a few counts. V gene TRBV10-3 combines with J gene TRBJ2-2, with D maybe TRBD2 (5 bases). The CDR3 runs 14 residues. Per germline, CDR1 ENHRY and CDR2 SYGVKD. The V end was cut by 4 bases, the J end by 2 bases, with 8 bases between. The CDR3 sequence is CAISGSENTGELFF. The CDR3 coding sequence is TGTGCCATCAGTGGTAGCGAAAACACCGGGGAGCTGTTTTTT.

As regards this clonotype: A junction end diverges from the germline sequence, so it may reflect a read error. The chain combines TRBV3-1 with TRBJ2-5, with D unresolved. Germline-derived CDR1 and CDR2 are LGHDT and YNNKEL (reference sequence). The CDR3 length is 15 residues. The CDR3 region is CASSQEWRIQGTQYF. CDR3 coding DNA: TGTGCCAGCAGCCAAGAGTGGCGGATACAAGGGACCCAGTACTTC.

V usage is TRBV6-1 and J usage is TRBJ1-5, with a possible D match to TRBD1 (5 bases). The CDR3 runs to 18 residues. With 8 bases removed from V and 0 bases from J, the gap between germline ends came to 23 bases. Germline V CDR1 and CDR2: MNHNS, SASEGT. The CDR3 region is CASGSTGGAADSNQPQHF. The CDR3 DNA is TGTGCCAGCGGATCTACTGGGGGTGCCGCCGATAGCAATCAGCCCCAGCATTTT.

The chain links TRBV6-5 to TRBJ1-1; D remains ambiguous. Between the trimmed V and J ends, which lost 4 bases and 11 bases, there was a span of 11 bases. This CDR3 comprises 11 residues. CDR1 and CDR2 (germline): MNHEY, SVGAGI. CDR3 coding DNA: TGTGCCAGCAGTTCCTGGGCGGGGGCTTTCTTT. This sequence encodes CASSSWAGAFF.

This clonotype has ten or more counts. This chain joins TRBV29-1 and TRBJ2-4; possibly TRBD2 for D (6 bases). Trimming left V 1 base short and J 3 bases short, with 7 bases between. Germline assignment: CDR1 SQVTM and CDR2 ANQGSEA. This CDR3 is built from 13 residues. This CDR3 reads CSVEVGGKNIQYF. CDR3 nucleotide sequence: TGCAGCGTTGAAGTGGGGGGCAAAAACATTCAGTACTTC.

This clonotype was seen a handful of times. The chain uses TRBV6-6 and TRBJ1-5, with D possibly TRBD1 on 6 matching bases. Per the germline V gene, CDR1 is MNHNY and CDR2 is SVGAGI (reference sequence). The CDR3 totals 16 residues. Trimming took 0 bases from V and 6 from J, leaving 15 bases between them. The CDR3 sequence is CASSYSEGGLGQPQHF. The CDR3 DNA is TGTGCCAGCAGTTACTCGGAAGGGGGGCTCGGTCAGCCCCAGCATTTT.

Concerning this clonotype itself: One junction end disagrees with the germline gene, perhaps due to a read error. V usage is TRBV29-1 and J usage is TRBJ1-1, with TRBD1 matching 7 bases. CDR1 is SQVTM, CDR2 ANQGSEA, per germline. This CDR3 has 11 residues. The chain's CDR3 is CGVNRGTEAFF. The CDR3, as DNA: TGCGGCGTGAACAGGGGAACTGAAGCTTTCTTT.

This clonotype was recorded many times. The chain uses TRBV16 and TRBJ2-5; D may be TRBD1 or TRBD2 (5 bases each). Trimming pared 2 bases from V and 5 bases from J, leaving 9 bases between. CDR1 KGHSY and CDR2 FQNENV come from the germline V gene. The CDR3 loop spans 13 amino acids. CDR3 sequence reads: CASSQGTGETQYF. The CDR3 DNA follows: TGTGCCAGCAGCCAAGGGACCGGGGAGACCCAGTACTTC.

This clonotype was detected a few times. The chain couples TRBV12-3 or TRBV12-4 to TRBJ2-7, with TRBD1 as a possible D gene (6 bases). This CDR3 region has 13 residues. Trimming shortened V by 5 bases and J by 7 bases, and 15 bases separated the two germline ends. The CDR3 loop reads CASSPIQGKEQYF. The CDR3 bases are TGTGCCAGCAGTCCAATACAGGGAAAAGAGCAGTACTTC.

This clonotype turned up a few times. The chain couples TRBV6-6 to TRBJ2-7; 10 bases are a match to TRBD1. V dropped 8 bases and J dropped 7; count of bases not matched to a gene: 5. Per the germline V gene, CDR1 is MNHNY and CDR2 is SVGAGI (reference sequence). The CDR3 length is 12 residues. Here the CDR3 reads CASSGTGEEQYF. CDR3 bases: TGTGCCAGCTCCGGGACAGGGGAAGAGCAGTACTTC.

This clonotype has just a few counts. V is TRBV28 and J is TRBJ2-4; the D gene could be TRBD1 or TRBD2 (6 bases each). CDR3 size: 14 residues. Trimming stripped 2 bases from V and 6 bases from J, with 11 bases between. Per germline, CDR1 MDHEN and CDR2 SYDVKM. The CDR3 region is CASSLEQGGNIQYF. CDR3 nucleotide sequence: TGTGCCAGCAGTTTAGAACAGGGAGGAAACATTCAGTACTTC.

This clonotype was detected only a few times. This chain joins TRBV5-6 and TRBJ2-5; a possible D gene is TRBD2 (6 bases). The closer fit of TRBJ2-7 to the DNA end suggests the J call may be wrong. Germline loops: CDR1 SGHDT, CDR2 YYEEEE. CDR3 length: 14 amino acids. CDR3 loop: CASSLIRELSEQYF. CDR3 coding DNA: TGTGCCAGCAGCTTGATCCGGGAGTTGAGCGAGCAGTACTTC.

On this clonotype itself: Since the CDR3 does not end with the conserved phenylalanine or tryptophan, this likely comes from a read error. The genes are TRBV10-3 and TRBJ1-5; tentatively, D is TRBD1 (6 bases). The germline V and J ends were trimmed by 6 bases and 3 bases, with 9 bases remaining between them. The CDR3 contains 13 residues. Per germline, CDR1 ENHRY and CDR2 SYGVKD. This chain's CDR3 is CAISPGDNQPQHL. DNA for the CDR3: TGTGCCATCAGCCCAGGGGACAATCAGCCCCAGCATCTT.

This clonotype has only a few counts. The chain recombines TRBV4-2 with TRBJ1-2; 7 bases fit TRBD1. CDR3 length equals 15 residues. The germline CDR1 and CDR2 sequences are LGHNA and YNFKEQ. J lost 7 bases, V lost 1 base, and 9 bases had no gene match. CDR3 in amino acids: CASSQANRGRVGYTF. The CDR3 DNA sequence: TGTGCCAGCAGCCAAGCTAATAGGGGGCGCGTTGGCTACACCTTC.

This clonotype was detected only a few times. The chain is built from TRBV20-1 and TRBJ1-6; D unresolved. V was cut by 0 bases and J by 7 bases, with 10 bases left in between. The CDR3 is made up of 14 amino acids. Germline CDR1 reads DFQATT; CDR2 reads SNEGSKA (reference sequence). CDR3 protein: CSARDDSVNSPLHF. In DNA form, the CDR3 reads TGCAGTGCTAGAGACGATTCGGTGAATTCACCCCTCCACTTT.

The chain is built from TRBV12-3 or TRBV12-4 and TRBJ2-5; D is perhaps TRBD2 (7 bases). The J call is uncertain, as TRBJ2-7 better fits the DNA end. The CDR3 is 14 residues long. The CDR3 bases are TGTGCCAGCAGTTTTGGGGGGGCGCGATACGAGCAGTACTTC. Its translation: CASSFGGARYEQYF.

The chain is built from TRBV29-1 and TRBJ1-2; possible D gene TRBD1, 6 bases. The ends were cut back, 6 bases at V and 4 bases at J, with 15 bases in the middle. Germline V lookup: CDR1 SQVTM, CDR2 ANQGSEA. This CDR3 has 13 residues. The CDR3 reads CSVEDDRLYGYTF. For the CDR3, the DNA is TGCAGCGTCGAGGACGACAGGCTCTATGGCTACACCTTC.

This clonotype was found a few times. The J gene is TRBJ2-2, the V gene TRBV28; 10 bases fit TRBD1. CDR3 length: 16 residues. Germline assignment: CDR1 MDHEN and CDR2 SYDVKM. The V gene end was trimmed by 3 bases and the J gene end by 5 bases; junction bases not matched to a gene: 6. The CDR3 bases are TGTGCCAGCAGTTTCCCGAGGACAGGGGGAACCGGGGAGCTGTTTTTT. Translation: CASSFPRTGGTGELFF. Combining the CDR3 with reference TRBV28 and TRBJ2-2 gives the whole variable domain DVKVTQSSRYLVKRTGEKVFLECVQDMDHENMFWYRQDPGLGLRLIYFSYDVKMKEKGDIPEGYSVSREKKERFSLILESASTNQTSMYLCASSFPRTGGTGELFFGEGSRLTVL.

This clonotype has only a few counts. The chain links TRBV7-8 to TRBJ2-3; 12 nucleotides align to TRBD2. V lost 8 bases, J lost 2 bases, and 2 bases stayed unmatched. CDR1 and CDR2 (germline): SGHVS, FQNEAQ. The CDR3 runs 14 residues. CDR3 region: CASRTSGATDTQYF. The CDR3 bases are TGTGCCAGCCGGACTAGCGGGGCCACAGATACGCAGTATTTT.

In this sample, this clonotype turned up many times. One junction end does not reproduce the germline sequence, and a read error may be involved. V usage is TRBV6-2 or TRBV6-3 and J usage is TRBJ2-7; 8 bases are a match to TRBD2. The CDR3 sequence is 12 residues long. Germline loops: CDR1 MNHEY, CDR2 SVGEGT. The CDR3 nucleotides read TGCGCCAGCAGCGGGAGCTCCTACGAGCAGTACTTC. Its translation: CASSGSSYEQYF.

This clonotype was recorded many times. The rearrangement joins TRBV4-3 to TRBJ2-6, with D possibly matching TRBD1 (6 bases). The CDR3 runs to 18 residues. Germline CDR1 LGHNA, CDR2 YSLEER. Trimming took off 4 bases at V and 0 bases at J, with 16 bases between the two ends. The CDR3 sequence: CASSPEWAGVSGANVLTF. The CDR3 nucleotides read TGCGCCAGCAGCCCAGAATGGGCAGGGGTCTCTGGGGCCAACGTCCTGACTTTC.

V and J are TRBV20-1 and TRBJ2-4, with 10 bases aligning to TRBD1. V dropped 1 base and J dropped 7; count of bases not matched to a gene: 7. The CDR3 contains 15 residues. Germline values: CDR1 DFQATT, CDR2 SNEGSKA (reference sequence). The CDR3 protein is CSARGTGTGVNIQYF. For the CDR3, the DNA is TGCAGTGCTAGAGGTACCGGGACAGGGGTGAACATTCAGTACTTC.

This clonotype was observed a few times. The rearrangement uses TRBV19 and TRBJ2-2; the match to TRBD1 covers 8 bases. CDR1 and CDR2 from the germline V gene are LNHDA and SQIVND (reference sequence). The CDR3 runs to 15 residues. Unmatched junction bases numbered 6, after V lost 5 bases and J lost 4 bases. This chain's CDR3 is CASSPGQGSTGELFF. CDR3 DNA: TGTGCCAGTAGTCCAGGACAGGGAAGCACCGGGGAGCTGTTTTTT. Together with reference TRBV19 and TRBJ2-2, the CDR3 gives the full variable domain: DGGITQSPKYLFRKEGQNVTLSCEQNLNHDAMYWYRQDPGQGLRLIYYSQIVNDFQKGDIAEGYSVSREKKESFPLTVTSAQKNPTAFYLCASSPGQGSTGELFFGEGSRLTVL.

The chain couples TRBV29-1 to TRBJ2-7, with 10 bases that match TRBD2. Germline values: CDR1 SQVTM, CDR2 ANQGSEA. This CDR3 is 13 amino acids long. Unmatched junction bases numbered 9, after V lost 7 bases and J lost 6 bases. The CDR3 DNA reads TGCAGCGGGGGGCTAGCGGGAGTAACCGAGCAGTACTTC. Residues: CSGGLAGVTEQYF.